The T cell receptor (beta chain) under discussion was sequenced for a study of molecular identifiers for immune sequencing clone quantification. Background on the study: Replicate experiments divided RNA from around 20,000 or 100,000 naive CD8 cells into five parts and sequenced four. Notes on the study in general: Among effectors, clones above 20 RNA copies held over 97% of molecules; among naive cells, under 1%.

Worth noting for this clonotype: Its antigen is unidentified.

TCRdb processed the PCR reads anew with MiXCR; each CDR3 protein has one entry. The table lists more than 450,000 distinct CDR3 sequences, about 22% of them singletons. Trimming removed 4 bases from V and 0 bases from J, with 9 bases in between. Per the germline V gene, CDR1 is MGHRA and CDR2 is YSYEKL. The CDR3 consists of 14 residues. Material: naive CD8+ T cells from blood, with Jurkat cell RNA spiked in. Described subset: FACS-sorted CD8+CD4-CCR7+CD45RA+ naive T cells. The chain is built from TRBV4-1 and TRBJ1-2; D is uncertain. The clonotype comes from a human donor in good health. Some libraries in this study had Jurkat cell RNA spiked in. This CDR3 reads CASSPVAANYGYTF. DNA for the CDR3: TGCGCCAGCAGCCCCGTGGCAGCTAACTATGGCTACACCTTC.